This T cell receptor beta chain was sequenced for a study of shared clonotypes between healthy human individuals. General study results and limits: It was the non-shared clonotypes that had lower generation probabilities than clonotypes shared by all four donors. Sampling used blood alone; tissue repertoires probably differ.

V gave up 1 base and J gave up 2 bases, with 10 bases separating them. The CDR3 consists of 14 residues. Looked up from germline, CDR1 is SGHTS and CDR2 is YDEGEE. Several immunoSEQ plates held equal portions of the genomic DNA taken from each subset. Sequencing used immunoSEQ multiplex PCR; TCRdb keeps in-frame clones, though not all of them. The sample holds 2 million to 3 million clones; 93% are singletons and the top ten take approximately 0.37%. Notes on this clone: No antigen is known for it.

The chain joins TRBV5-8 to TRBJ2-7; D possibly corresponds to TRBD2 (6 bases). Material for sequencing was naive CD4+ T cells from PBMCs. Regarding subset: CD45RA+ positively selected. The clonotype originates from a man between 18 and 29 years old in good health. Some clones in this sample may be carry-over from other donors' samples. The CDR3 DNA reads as TGTGCCAGCAGCTTGATTGGAGGGGCCTACGAGCAGTACTTC. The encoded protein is CASSLIGGAYEQYF.